This T cell receptor (beta chain) stems from a study of blood T cell dynamics during melanoma immunotherapy. The germline gives CDR1 LNHNV, CDR2 YYDKDF (reference sequence). V lost 1 base to trimming and J lost 2 bases, with 15 bases between them. The CDR3 consists of 17 residues. The time point here: week 3, after first cycle of checkpoint inhibitor. Samples come from before therapy and from week 3 after the first blockade cycle. Profiling relied on immunoSEQ multiplex PCR, and the TCRdb table lists in-frame clones only, not all of them. Of about 11,000 clones listed, roughly 80% were seen once; the top ten hold about a fifth.

The clonotype originates from a human donor with melanoma. The chain combines TRBV15 with TRBJ2-1, with D tentatively TRBD1 (5 bases). Sequenced here: blood, sampled from a patient treated with checkpoint blockade. CDR3 residues: CATSRGPRTRTYNEQFF. CDR3 sequence (DNA): TGTGCCACCAGCAGAGGACCAAGGACACGGACCTACAATGAGCAGTTCTTC. Full variable domain (outside the CDR3, taken from reference TRBV15 and TRBJ2-1): DAMVIQNPRYQVTQFGKPVTLSCSQTLNHNVMYWYQQKSSQAPKLLFHYYDKDFNNEADTPDNFQSRRPNTSFCFLDIRSPGLGDTAMYLCATSRGPRTRTYNEQFFGPGTRLTVL.